This T cell receptor beta chain was captured in a study of tissue T cells after allogeneic stem cell transplantation. Notes on this clone: Its antigen is not known. Mouse gene names apply. The CDR3 goes on 1 residue after the read ends, and that part is filled in from the germline J gene.

Only in-frame clones appear in the TCRdb table, and some are missing; sequencing was by immunoSEQ multiplex PCR. There are around 10,000 clones in the sample; less than 45% occur only once, and roughly 1.9% lies in the top ten. As for time point: mouse harvest day 7 after allogeneic transplant. The graft held 10^6 splenic CD5+ T cells and 10^7 T-cell-depleted bone marrow cells. This mouse GVHD model was MHC-mismatched B6 to BALB/c, profiled day 7 or 14. Points from the study as a whole: Within patients, tissue anatomy strongly shaped TCR repertoire composition. Few T cell clones were shared across patients, but motif clusters showed tissue-specific shared signatures.

The CDR3 runs 14 residues. Germline CDR1 reads SNHLY; CDR2 reads FYNGKV (reference sequence). Trimming removed 2 bases at V and 4 bases at J, with 9 bases between. The receptor's source is a female BALB/c mouse given C57BL/6 T cells with graft-versus-host disease after an allogeneic hematopoietic cell transplant. The source material was skin. V is TRBV3 and J is TRBJ1-5, with D uncertain. The CDR3 reads CASSLLGGNQAPLF. Partial CDR3 DNA: TGTGCCAGCAGCTTATTGGGAGGAAACCAGGCTCCGCTT.